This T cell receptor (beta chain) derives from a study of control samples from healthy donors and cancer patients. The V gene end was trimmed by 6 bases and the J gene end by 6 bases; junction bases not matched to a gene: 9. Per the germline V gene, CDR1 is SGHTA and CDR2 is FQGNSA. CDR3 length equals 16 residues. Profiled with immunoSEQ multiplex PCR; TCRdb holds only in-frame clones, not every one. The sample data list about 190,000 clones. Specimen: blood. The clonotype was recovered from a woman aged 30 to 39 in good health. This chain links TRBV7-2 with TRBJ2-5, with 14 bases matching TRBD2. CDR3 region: CASSQPGTSGRKTQYF. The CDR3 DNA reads TGTGCCAGCAGTCAACCCGGGACTAGCGGGAGAAAGACCCAGTACTTC. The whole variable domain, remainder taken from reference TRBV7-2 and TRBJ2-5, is GAGVSQSPSNKVTEKGKDVELRCDPISGHTALYWYRQSLGQGLEFLIYFQGNSAPDKSGLPSDRFSAERTGGSVSTLTIQRTQQEDSAVYLCASSQPGTSGRKTQYFGPGTRLLVL.